A selection of T cell receptor beta chains follows, all from one sample in a study of spatial heterogeneity in lung cancer. Via MiXCR, TCRdb re-called the 5' RACE reads, giving one row per CDR3 protein. The data show 23,000 or so distinct CDR3 sequences, with more than 6.5% seen just once and roughly an eighth held by the top ten. Sequences were derived from PBMCs, sampled at surgery. The receptors shown here come from a male donor with early-stage non-small cell lung cancer. CDR3s include the opening cysteine and the closing phenylalanine or tryptophan. The order of the fields is CDR3 protein, CDR3 DNA, V gene, clone size, J gene, D gene. D genes are given only for firm matches. Clone size, where shown, is once, few, many, or a class for clones that have expanded.

CASSQERGNIQYF	TGTGCCAGCAGCCAAGAAAGGGGAAACATTCAGTACTTC	TRBV14	few	TRBJ2-4	NA
CASSLGSGSTDTQYF	TGCGCCAGCAGCCTCGGTTCAGGGAGCACAGATACGCAGTATTTT	TRBV5-1	many	TRBJ2-3	NA
CSAILSMQTGYNEQFF	TGCAGTGCTATCCTGTCGATGCAAACAGGTTACAATGAGCAGTTCTTC	TRBV20-1	NA	TRBJ2-1	NA
CASTQVNNEQFF	TGTGCCAGCACGCAGGTAAACAATGAGCAGTTCTTC	TRBV2	many	TRBJ2-1	NA
CSARDSNRGSGNTIYF	TGCAGTGCTAGAGACTCGAACAGGGGCTCTGGAAACACCATATATTTT	TRBV20-1	many	TRBJ1-3	TRBD1
CASSQVGLAGAESSYEQYF	TGCGCCAGCAGCCAAGTGGGACTAGCGGGAGCCGAAAGCTCCTACGAGCAGTACTTC	TRBV4-1	many	TRBJ2-7	TRBD2
CATSRQGLGQIEQFF	TGTGCCACCAGCAGGCAGGGTTTAGGGCAGATTGAGCAGTTCTTC	TRBV15	many	TRBJ2-1	NA
CSAREQGDGYTF	TGCAGTGCTAGAGAACAGGGGGACGGCTACACCTTC	TRBV20-1	many	TRBJ1-2	TRBD1
CASSGGLGATGELFF	TGCGCCAGCAGTGGAGGGTTAGGAGCAACCGGGGAGCTGTTTTTT	TRBV10-1	many	TRBJ2-2	NA
CASSYPGQGLGIQYF	TGTGCCAGCAGTTACCCCGGACAGGGCTTGGGCATTCAGTACTTC	TRBV6-6	many	TRBJ2-4	TRBD1
CASSHTDRADKNIQYF	TGTGCCAGCAGCCACACCGACAGGGCGGACAAAAACATTCAGTACTTC	TRBV3-1	medium-sized	TRBJ2-4	TRBD1
CASSQGLSPGNTEAFF	TGTGCCAGCAGCCAAGGTTTGAGTCCAGGGAACACTGAAGCTTTCTTT	TRBV14	many	TRBJ1-1	NA
CASSYSSAREQETQYF	TGTGCCAGCAGTTATAGTAGCGCGAGGGAACAAGAGACCCAGTACTTC	TRBV6-5	NA	TRBJ2-5	NA
CASSQARATETQYF	TGCGCCAGCAGCCAGGCCCGGGCAACGGAGACCCAGTACTTC	TRBV4-1	many	TRBJ2-5	NA
CASSLDYGELFF	TGTGCCAGCAGCCTGGACTACGGGGAGCTGTTTTTT	TRBV6-6	many	TRBJ2-2	NA
CASSPKFLGFTGELFF	TGCGCCAGCAGCCCCAAGTTCCTAGGATTCACCGGGGAGCTGTTTTTT	TRBV4-3	few	TRBJ2-2	NA
CATSDRSTDTQYF	TGTGCCACCTCGGACAGGAGCACAGATACGCAGTATTTT	TRBV10-3	NA	TRBJ2-3	TRBD1
CASSLPRAGHTSYEQYF	TGTGCCAGCAGTTTACCGAGAGCGGGACACACCTCCTACGAGCAGTACTTC	TRBV12-3/TRBV12-4	NA	TRBJ2-7	NA
CASSEEVLAGNTGELFF	TGTGCCAGCAGCGAAGAGGTACTAGCGGGGAACACCGGGGAGCTGTTTTTT	TRBV3-1	few	TRBJ2-2	TRBD2
CSAIRRGARTEAFF	TGCAGTGCCATCCGGAGGGGGGCGCGGACTGAAGCTTTCTTT	TRBV20-1	few	TRBJ1-1	NA
CSATRPGGWDTEAFF	TGCAGTGCTACACGTCCTGGGGGGTGGGACACTGAAGCTTTCTTT	TRBV20-1	many	TRBJ1-1	NA
CASSEPNRNTEAFF	TGTGCCAGCAGTGAGCCCAACAGGAACACTGAAGCTTTCTTT	TRBV25-1	many	TRBJ1-1	NA
CASGSGGPNNQPQHF	TGTGCCAGCGGAAGCGGGGGCCCTAACAATCAGCCCCAGCATTTT	TRBV28	once	TRBJ1-5	NA
CSAAGRAGGYNEQFF	TGCAGCGCTGCGGGAAGGGCGGGGGGCTACAATGAGCAGTTCTTC	TRBV29-1	many	TRBJ2-1	TRBD2
CASSQITGTEAFF	TGCGCCAGCAGCCAAATCACGGGCACTGAAGCTTTCTTT	TRBV4-1	many	TRBJ1-1	NA
CASSLTGQINSPLHF	TGTGCCAGCTCACTAACGGGACAGATTAATTCACCCCTCCACTTT	TRBV18	few	TRBJ1-6	TRBD1
CASSASGTGGPANTGELFF	TGTGCCAGCAGCGCGTCCGGGACAGGGGGCCCCGCGAACACCGGGGAGCTGTTTTTT	TRBV7-2	many	TRBJ2-2	TRBD1
CASRDPGDEQYF	TGTGCCAGCAGGGACCCTGGGGACGAGCAGTACTTC	TRBV2	NA	TRBJ2-7	NA
CASSFSLQEKFF	TGTGCCAGCAGTTTCTCTCTACAAGAGAAGTTTTTT	TRBV12-3/TRBV12-4	few	TRBJ1-4	NA